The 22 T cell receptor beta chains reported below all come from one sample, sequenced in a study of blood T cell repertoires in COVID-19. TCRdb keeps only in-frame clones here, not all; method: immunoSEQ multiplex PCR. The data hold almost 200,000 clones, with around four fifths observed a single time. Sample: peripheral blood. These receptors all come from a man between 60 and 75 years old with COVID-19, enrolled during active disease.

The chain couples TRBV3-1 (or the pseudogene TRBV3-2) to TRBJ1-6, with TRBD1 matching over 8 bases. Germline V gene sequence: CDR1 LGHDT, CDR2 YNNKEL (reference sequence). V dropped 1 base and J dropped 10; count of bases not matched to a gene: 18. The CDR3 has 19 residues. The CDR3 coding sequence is TGTGCCAGCAGCCAAGGATCGGACAGGGCCCATTTTGCTAAATCACCCCTCCACTTT. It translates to CASSQGSDRAHFAKSPLHF.

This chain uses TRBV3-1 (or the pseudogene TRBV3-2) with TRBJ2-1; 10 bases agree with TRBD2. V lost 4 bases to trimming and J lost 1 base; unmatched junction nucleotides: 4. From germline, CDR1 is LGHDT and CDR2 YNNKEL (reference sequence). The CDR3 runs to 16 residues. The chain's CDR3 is CASSPASGGSYNEQFF. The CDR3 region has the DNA TGTGCCAGCAGCCCCGCTAGCGGGGGTTCCTACAATGAGCAGTTCTTC.

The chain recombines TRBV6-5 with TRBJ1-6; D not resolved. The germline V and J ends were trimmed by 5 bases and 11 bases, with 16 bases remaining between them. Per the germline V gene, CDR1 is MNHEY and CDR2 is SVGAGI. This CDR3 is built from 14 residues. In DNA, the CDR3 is TGTGCCAGCAGTCCTGCCTCCGGGAATCCACCCCTCCACTTT. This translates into CASSPASGNPPLHF.

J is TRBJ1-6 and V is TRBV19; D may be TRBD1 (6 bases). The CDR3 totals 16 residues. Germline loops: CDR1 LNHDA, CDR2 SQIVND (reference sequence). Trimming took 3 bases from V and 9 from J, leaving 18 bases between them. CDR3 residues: CASSIAFTGSTSPLHF. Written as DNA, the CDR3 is TGTGCCAGTAGTATCGCCTTTACAGGGTCTACTTCACCCCTCCACTTT.

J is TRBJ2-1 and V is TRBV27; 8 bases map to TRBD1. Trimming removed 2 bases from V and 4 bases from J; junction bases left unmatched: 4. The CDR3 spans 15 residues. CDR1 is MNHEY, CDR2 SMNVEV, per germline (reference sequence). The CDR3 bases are TGTGCCAGCAGTTTAGACAGGGGTGGTTACAATGAGCAGTTCTTC. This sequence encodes CASSLDRGGYNEQFF.

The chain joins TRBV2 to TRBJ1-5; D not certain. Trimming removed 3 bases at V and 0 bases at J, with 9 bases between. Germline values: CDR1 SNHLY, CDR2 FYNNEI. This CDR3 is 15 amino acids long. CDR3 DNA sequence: TGTGCCAGCAGTGATCCCAGGTATAGCAATCAGCCCCAGCATTTT. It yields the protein CASSDPRYSNQPQHF.

The DNA of the CDR3 is TGTGCCAGCAGCTTAGAGGGGACAGTTGGCACTGAAGCTTTCTTT. It translates to CASSLEGTVGTEAFF. The J gene is TRBJ1-1, the V gene TRBV7-9; 7 bases are shared with TRBD1. In germline, CDR1 is SEHNR, CDR2 FQNEAQ (reference sequence). This CDR3 has 15 amino acids. J was trimmed by 4 bases and V by 1 base; bases with no gene match: 6.

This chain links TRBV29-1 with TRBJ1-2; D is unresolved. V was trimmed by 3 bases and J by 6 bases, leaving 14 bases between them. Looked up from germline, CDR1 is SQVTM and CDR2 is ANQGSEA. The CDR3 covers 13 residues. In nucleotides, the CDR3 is TGCAGCGTTGAGCGTCCAGGCTTTAATGGCTACACCTTC. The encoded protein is CSVERPGFNGYTF.

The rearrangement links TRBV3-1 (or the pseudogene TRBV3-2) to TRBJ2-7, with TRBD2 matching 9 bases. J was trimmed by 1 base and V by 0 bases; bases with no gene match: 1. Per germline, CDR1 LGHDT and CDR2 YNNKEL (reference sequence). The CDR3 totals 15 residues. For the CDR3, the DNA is TGTGCCAGCAGCCAAGACCTAGCGGGATCCTACGAGCAGTACTTC. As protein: CASSQDLAGSYEQYF.

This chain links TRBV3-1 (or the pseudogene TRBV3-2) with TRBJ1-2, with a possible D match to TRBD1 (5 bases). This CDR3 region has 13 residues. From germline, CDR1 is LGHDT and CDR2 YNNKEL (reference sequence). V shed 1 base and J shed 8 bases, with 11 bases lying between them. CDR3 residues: CASSQGRDEGYTF. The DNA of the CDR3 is TGTGCCAGCAGCCAAGGCAGGGATGAGGGCTACACCTTC.

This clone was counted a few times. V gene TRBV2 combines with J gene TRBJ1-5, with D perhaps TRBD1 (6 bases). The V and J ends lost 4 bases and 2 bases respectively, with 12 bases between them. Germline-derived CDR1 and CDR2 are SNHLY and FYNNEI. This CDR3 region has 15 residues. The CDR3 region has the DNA TGTGCCAGCAGTGGGGCTGGGGGCGGCAATCAGCCCCAGCATTTT. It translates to CASSGAGGGNQPQHF.

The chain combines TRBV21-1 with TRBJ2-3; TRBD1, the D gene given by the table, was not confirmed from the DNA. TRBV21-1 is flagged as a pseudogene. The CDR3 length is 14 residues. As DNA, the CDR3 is TGTGCCAGCAGCCTGGGCACGGGCACAGATACGCAGTATTTT. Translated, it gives CASSLGTGTDTQYF.

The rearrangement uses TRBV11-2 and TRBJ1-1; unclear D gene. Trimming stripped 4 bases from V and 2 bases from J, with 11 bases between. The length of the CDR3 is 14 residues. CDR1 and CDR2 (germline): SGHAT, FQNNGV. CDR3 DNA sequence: TGTGCCAGCAGCTCCCAAAGGAGTAACACTGAAGCTTTCTTT. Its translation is CASSSQRSNTEAFF.

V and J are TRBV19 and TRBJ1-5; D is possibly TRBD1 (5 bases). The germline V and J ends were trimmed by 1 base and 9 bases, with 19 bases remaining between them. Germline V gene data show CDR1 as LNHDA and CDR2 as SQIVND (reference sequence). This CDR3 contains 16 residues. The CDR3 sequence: CASSIGSGTGPGPQHF. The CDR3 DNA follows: TGTGCCAGTAGTATAGGTTCCGGGACTGGGCCAGGGCCCCAGCATTTT.

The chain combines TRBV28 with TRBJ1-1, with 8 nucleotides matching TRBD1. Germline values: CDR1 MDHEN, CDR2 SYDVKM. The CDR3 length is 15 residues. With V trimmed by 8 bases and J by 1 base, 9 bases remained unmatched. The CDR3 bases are TGTGCCAGCTTTCGTCCCGGGACAGGGAACACTGAAGCTTTCTTT. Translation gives CASFRPGTGNTEAFF.

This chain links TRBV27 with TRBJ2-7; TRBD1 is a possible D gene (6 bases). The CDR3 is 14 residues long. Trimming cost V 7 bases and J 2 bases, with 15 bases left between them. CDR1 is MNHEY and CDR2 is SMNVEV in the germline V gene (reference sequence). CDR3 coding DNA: TGTGCCAGCAACGCCGGGACACCACCCTACGAGCAGTACTTC. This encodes CASNAGTPPYEQYF.

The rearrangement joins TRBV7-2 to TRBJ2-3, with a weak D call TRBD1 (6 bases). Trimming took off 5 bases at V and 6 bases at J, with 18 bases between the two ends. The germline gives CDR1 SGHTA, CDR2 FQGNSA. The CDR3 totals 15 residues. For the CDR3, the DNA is TGTGCCAGCAGCCTTGGGGGCAAAGGTGGCGATACGCAGTATTTT. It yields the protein CASSLGGKGGDTQYF.

CDR3 protein: CASSIGGNGYTF. CDR3 DNA sequence: TGTGCCAGTAGTATTGGAGGGAATGGCTACACCTTC. This rearrangement joins TRBV19 to TRBJ1-2; no clear D. V gave up 3 bases and J gave up 6 bases, with 8 bases separating them. This CDR3 is built from 12 residues. Germline V gene lookup returns CDR1 LNHDA and CDR2 SQIVND (reference sequence). Complete variable domain (other parts from reference TRBV19 and TRBJ1-2): DGGITQSPKYLFRKEGQNVTLSCEQNLNHDAMYWYRQDPGQGLRLIYYSQIVNDFQKGDIAEGYSVSREKKESFPLTVTSAQKNPTAFYLCASSIGGNGYTFGSGTRLTVV.

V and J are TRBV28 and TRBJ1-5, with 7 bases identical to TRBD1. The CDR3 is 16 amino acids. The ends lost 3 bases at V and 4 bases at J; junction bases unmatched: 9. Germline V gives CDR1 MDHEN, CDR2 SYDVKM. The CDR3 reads CASSFLSGQLNQPQHF. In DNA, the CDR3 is TGTGCCAGCAGTTTCCTATCGGGACAGCTAAATCAGCCCCAGCATTTT.

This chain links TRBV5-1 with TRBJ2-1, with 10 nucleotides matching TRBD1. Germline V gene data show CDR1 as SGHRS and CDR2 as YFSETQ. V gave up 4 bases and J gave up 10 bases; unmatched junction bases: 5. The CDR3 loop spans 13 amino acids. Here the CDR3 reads CASSRQGAGEQFF. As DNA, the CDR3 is TGCGCCAGCAGCAGACAGGGGGCGGGAGAGCAGTTCTTC.

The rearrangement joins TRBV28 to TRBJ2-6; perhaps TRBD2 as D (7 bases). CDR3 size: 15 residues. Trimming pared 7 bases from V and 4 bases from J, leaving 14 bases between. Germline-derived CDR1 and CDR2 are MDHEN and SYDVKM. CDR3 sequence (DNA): TGTGCCAGCACCGTACGGGGGGCCGGGGCCAACGTCCTGACTTTC. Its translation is CASTVRGAGANVLTF.

CDR3: CASSFGGGMNQPQHF. CDR3 DNA sequence: TGTGCCAGCAGCTTTGGGGGGGGTATGAATCAGCCCCAGCATTTT. This chain uses TRBV7-8 with TRBJ1-5, with D perhaps TRBD1 (5 bases). The germline gives CDR1 SGHVS, CDR2 FQNEAQ. The CDR3 loop spans 15 amino acids. Trimming left V 3 bases short and J 4 bases short, with 13 bases between.